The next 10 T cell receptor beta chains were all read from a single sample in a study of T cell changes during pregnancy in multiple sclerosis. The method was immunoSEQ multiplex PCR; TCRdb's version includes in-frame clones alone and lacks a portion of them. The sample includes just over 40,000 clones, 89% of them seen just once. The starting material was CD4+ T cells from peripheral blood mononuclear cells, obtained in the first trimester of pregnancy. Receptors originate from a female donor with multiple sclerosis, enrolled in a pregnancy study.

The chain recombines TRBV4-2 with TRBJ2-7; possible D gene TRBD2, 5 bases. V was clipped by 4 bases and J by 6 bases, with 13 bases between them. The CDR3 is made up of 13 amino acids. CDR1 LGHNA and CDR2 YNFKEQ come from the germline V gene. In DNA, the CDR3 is TGTGCCAGCAGCCGCCTTACTAGAAGCGAGCAGTACTTC. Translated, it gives CASSRLTRSEQYF.

CDR3 in DNA: TGTGCCAGCAGTTATGAGGGGGCGCGTTATGAAAAACTGTTTTTT. It yields the protein CASSYEGARYEKLFF. The chain joins TRBV6-5 to TRBJ1-4; 7 nucleotides align to TRBD1. The germline V gene encodes CDR1 MNHEY and CDR2 SVGAGI. The CDR3 has 15 residues. The trim removed 3 bases at V and 6 bases at J, leaving 7 bases unmatched.

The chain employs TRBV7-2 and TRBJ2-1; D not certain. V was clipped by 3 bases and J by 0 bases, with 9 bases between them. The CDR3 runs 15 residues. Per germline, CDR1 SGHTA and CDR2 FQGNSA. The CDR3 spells CASSFLSSSYNEQFF. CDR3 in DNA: TGTGCCAGCAGCTTCCTGTCTAGCTCCTACAATGAGCAGTTCTTC. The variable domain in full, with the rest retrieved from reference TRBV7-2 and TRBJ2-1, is GAGVSQSPSNKVTEKGKDVELRCDPISGHTALYWYRQSLGQGLEFLIYFQGNSAPDKSGLPSDRFSAERTGGSVSTLTIQRTQQEDSAVYLCASSFLSSSYNEQFFGPGTRLTVL.

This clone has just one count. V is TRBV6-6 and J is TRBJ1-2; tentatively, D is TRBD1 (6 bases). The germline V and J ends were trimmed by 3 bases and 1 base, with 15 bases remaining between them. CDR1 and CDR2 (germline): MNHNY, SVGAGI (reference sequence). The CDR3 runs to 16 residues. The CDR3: CASSYFSGQSNYGYTF. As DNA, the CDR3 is TGTGCCAGCAGTTATTTCTCAGGACAGAGTAACTATGGCTACACCTTC.

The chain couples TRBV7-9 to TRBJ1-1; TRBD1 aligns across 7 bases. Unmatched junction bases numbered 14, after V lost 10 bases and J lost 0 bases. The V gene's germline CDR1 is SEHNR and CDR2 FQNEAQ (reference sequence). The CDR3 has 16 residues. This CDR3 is CATEKHLDRLNTEAFF. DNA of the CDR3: TGTGCCACCGAAAAACACTTGGACAGGCTGAACACTGAAGCTTTCTTT.

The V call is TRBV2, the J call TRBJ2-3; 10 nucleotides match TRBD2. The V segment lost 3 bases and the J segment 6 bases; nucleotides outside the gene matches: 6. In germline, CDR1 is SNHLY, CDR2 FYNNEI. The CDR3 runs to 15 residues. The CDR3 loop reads CASSEGLAGADTQYF. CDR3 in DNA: TGTGCCAGCAGTGAGGGTCTAGCGGGAGCGGATACGCAGTATTTT. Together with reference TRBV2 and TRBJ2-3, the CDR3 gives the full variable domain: EPEVTQTPSHQVTQMGQEVILRCVPISNHLYFYWYRQILGQKVEFLVSFYNNEISEKSEIFDDQFSVERPDGSNFTLKIRSTKLEDSAMYFCASSEGLAGADTQYFGPGTRLTVL.

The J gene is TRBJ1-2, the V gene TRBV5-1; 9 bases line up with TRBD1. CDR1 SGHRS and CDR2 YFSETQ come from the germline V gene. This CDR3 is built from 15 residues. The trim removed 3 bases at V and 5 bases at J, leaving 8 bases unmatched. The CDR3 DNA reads TGCGCCAGCAGCTGGACAGGGGACCGGGCGTATGGCTACACCTTC. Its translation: CASSWTGDRAYGYTF.

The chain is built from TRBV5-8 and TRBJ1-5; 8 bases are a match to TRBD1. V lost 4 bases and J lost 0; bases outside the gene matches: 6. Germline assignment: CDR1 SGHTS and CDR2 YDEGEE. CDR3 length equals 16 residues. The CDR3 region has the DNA TGTGCCAGCAGCCTGGGGACAGGAGCTAGCAATCAGCCCCAGCATTTT. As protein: CASSLGTGASNQPQHF. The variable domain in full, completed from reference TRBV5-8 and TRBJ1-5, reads EAGVTQSPTHLIKTRGQQATLRCSPISGHTSVYWYQQALGLGLQFLLWYDEGEERNRGNFPPRFSGRQFPNYSSELNVNALELEDSALYLCASSLGTGASNQPQHFGDGTRLSIL.

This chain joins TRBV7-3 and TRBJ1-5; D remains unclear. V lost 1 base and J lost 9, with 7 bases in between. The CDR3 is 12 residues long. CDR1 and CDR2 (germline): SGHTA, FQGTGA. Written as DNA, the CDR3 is TGTGCCAGCAGCTTAAATGAGGGGCCCCAGCATTTT. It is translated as CASSLNEGPQHF.

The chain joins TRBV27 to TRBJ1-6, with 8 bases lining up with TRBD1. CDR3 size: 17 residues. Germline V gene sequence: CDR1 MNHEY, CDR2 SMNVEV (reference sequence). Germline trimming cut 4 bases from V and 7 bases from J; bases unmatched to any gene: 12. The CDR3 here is CASSSNPGGWGNSPLHF. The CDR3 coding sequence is TGTGCCAGCAGTTCGAACCCAGGGGGCTGGGGCAATTCACCCCTCCACTTT.